This T cell receptor (delta chain) came from a study of γδ T cells in repeated Plasmodium falciparum infection. A note on this clone: This likely reflects a read error, since a far larger clone is one base away.

TCRdb reran clone calling via CATT on the multiplex PCR reads. Among approximately 90,000 delta-chain clones listed, approximately 0.96% were seen once. Bulk repertoires came from Vgamma9/Vdelta2+ or Vdelta2-negative gammadelta T cells flow-sorted from PBMC. Germline V gives CDR1 GEAIGNYY, CDR2 EKD. The CDR3 sequence is 16 residues long. J was trimmed by 5 bases and V by 7 bases; bases with no gene match: 15. The sequencing sample was made of gamma-delta T cells from blood. The gene calls are TRDV2 and TRDJ1; 10 positions match TRDD3. As TCRdb names no J gene, one was assigned here on the basis of a DNA match to germline. The clonotype comes from a pool of human donors (malaria-infected and uninfected, not separated). The CDR3 sequence is CACDPGTGGSRDKLIF. In DNA form, the CDR3 reads TGTGCCTGCGACCCAGGTACTGGGGGATCCCGGGATAAACTCATCTTT.